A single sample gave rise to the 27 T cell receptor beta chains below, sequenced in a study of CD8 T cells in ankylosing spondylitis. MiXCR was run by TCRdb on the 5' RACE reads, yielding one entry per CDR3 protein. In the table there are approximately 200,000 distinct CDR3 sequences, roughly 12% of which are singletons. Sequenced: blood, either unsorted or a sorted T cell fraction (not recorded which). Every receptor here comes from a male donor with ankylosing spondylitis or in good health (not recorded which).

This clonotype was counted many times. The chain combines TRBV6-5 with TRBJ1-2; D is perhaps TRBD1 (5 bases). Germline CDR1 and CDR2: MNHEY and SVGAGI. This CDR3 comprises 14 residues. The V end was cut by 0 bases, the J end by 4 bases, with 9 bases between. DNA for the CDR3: TGTGCCAGCAGTTACTCGATGGGGCGCTATGGCTACACCTTC. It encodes CASSYSMGRYGYTF.

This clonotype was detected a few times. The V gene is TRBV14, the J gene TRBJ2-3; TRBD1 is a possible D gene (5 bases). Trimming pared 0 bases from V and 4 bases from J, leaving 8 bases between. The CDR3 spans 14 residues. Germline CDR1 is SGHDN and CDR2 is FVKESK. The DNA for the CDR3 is TGTGCCAGCAGCCAAGAGACCAGGGCAGATACGCAGTATTTT. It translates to CASSQETRADTQYF.

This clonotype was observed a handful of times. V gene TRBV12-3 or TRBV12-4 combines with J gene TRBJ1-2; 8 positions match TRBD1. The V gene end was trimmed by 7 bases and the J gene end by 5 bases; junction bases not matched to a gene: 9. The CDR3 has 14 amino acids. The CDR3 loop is CASIHTTGGYGYTF. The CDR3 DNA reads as TGTGCCAGCATTCATACTACAGGGGGGTATGGCTACACCTTC.

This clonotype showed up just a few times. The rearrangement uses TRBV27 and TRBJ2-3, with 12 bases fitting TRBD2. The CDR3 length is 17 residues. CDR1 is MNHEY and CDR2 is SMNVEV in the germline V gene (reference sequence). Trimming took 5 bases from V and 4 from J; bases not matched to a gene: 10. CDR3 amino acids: CASSPDRLAGVPDTQYF. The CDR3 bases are TGTGCCAGCAGTCCTGACCGACTAGCGGGAGTCCCAGATACGCAGTATTTT.

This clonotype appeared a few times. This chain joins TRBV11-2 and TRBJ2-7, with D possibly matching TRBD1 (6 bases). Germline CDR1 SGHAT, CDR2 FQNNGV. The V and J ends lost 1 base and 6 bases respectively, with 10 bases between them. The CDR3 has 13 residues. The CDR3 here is CASSLVEGGEQYF. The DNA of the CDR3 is TGTGCCAGCAGCTTAGTAGAAGGGGGCGAGCAGTACTTC.

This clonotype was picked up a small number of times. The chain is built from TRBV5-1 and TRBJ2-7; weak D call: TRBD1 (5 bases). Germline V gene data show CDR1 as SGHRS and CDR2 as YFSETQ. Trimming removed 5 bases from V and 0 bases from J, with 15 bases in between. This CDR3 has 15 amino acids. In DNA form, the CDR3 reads TGCGCCAGCAGACCACTTCAGGGAAGCTCCTACGAGCAGTACTTC. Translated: CASRPLQGSSYEQYF.

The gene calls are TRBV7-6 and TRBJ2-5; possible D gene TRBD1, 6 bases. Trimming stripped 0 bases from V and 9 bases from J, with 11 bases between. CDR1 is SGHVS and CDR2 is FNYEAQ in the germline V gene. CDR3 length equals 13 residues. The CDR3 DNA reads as TGTGCCAGCAGCTTAGCAGGGTCAGGGGCCCAGTACTTC. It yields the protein CASSLAGSGAQYF.

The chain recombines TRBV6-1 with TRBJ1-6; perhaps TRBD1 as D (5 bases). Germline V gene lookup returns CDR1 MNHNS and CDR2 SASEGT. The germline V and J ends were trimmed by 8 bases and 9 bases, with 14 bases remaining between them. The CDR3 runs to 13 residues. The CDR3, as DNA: TGTGCCAGCCGAATGGGGCCTTTTTCACCCCTCCACTTT. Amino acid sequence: CASRMGPFSPLHF.

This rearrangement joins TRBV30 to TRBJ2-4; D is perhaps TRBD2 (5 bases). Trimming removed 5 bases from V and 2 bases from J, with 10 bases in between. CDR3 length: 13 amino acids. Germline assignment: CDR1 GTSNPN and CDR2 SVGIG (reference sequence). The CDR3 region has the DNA TGTGCCTGGGAGGGCGCAACCAAAAACATTCAGTACTTC. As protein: CAWEGATKNIQYF.

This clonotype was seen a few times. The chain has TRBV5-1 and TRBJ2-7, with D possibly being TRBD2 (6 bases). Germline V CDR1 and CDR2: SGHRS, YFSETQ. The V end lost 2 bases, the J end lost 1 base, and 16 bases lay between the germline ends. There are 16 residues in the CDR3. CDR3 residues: CASSLKVAARSYEQYF. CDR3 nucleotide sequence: TGCGCCAGCAGCTTAAAAGTAGCGGCCCGTTCCTACGAGCAGTACTTC.

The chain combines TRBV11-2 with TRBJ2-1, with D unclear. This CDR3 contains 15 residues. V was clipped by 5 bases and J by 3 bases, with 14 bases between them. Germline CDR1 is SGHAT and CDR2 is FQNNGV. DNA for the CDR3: TGTGCCAGCAGCCTGGGCCCGACGGGCTACAATGAGCAGTTCTTC. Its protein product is CASSLGPTGYNEQFF.

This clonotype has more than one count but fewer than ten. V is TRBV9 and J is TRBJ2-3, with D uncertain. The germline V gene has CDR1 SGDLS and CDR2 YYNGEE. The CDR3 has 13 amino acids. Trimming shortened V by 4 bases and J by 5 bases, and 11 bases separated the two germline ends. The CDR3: CASSRTPQDTQYF. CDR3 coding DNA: TGTGCCAGCAGCCGTACGCCCCAAGATACGCAGTATTTT.

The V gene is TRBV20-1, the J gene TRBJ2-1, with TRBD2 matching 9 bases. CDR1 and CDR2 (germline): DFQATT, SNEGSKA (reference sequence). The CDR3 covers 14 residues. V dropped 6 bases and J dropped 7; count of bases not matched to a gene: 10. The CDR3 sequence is CSAREREALNEQFF. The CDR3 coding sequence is TGCAGTGCCCGCGAGCGGGAGGCCTTGAATGAGCAGTTCTTC.

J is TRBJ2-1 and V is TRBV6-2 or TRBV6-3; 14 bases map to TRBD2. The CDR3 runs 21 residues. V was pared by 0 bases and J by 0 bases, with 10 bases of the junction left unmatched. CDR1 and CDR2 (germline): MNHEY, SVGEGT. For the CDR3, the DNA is TGTGCCAGCAGTTACTCAGTGGGACTAGCGGGAGAGTCCCCCTCCTACAATGAGCAGTTCTTC. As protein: CASSYSVGLAGESPSYNEQFF.

CDR3 protein: CASSDIANYEQYF. Here the CDR3 DNA reads TGTGCCAGCAGTGATATAGCGAACTACGAGCAGTACTTC. This chain links TRBV25-1 with TRBJ2-7, with a possible D match to TRBD2 (5 bases). Trimming removed 3 bases from V and 3 bases from J, with 9 bases in between. Germline loops: CDR1 MGHDK, CDR2 SYGVNS. This CDR3 is built from 13 residues.

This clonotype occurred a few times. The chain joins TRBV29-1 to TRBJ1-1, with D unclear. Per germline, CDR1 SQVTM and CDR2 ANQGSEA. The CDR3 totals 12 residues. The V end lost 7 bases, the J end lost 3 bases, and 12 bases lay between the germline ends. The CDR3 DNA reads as TGCAGCGGCAGGTCGACTTACACTGAAGCTTTCTTT. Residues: CSGRSTYTEAFF.

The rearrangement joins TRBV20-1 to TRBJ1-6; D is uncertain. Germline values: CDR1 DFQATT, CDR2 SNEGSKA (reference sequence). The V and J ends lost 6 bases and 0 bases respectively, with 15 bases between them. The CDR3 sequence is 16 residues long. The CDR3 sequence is CSAHNGASSYNSPLHF. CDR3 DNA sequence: TGCAGTGCCCATAATGGCGCTAGCTCCTATAATTCACCCCTCCACTTT.

The CDR3 sequence is CASSPGSPSGYNNEQFF. Written as DNA, the CDR3 is TGTGCCAGCAGCCCGGGGTCCCCTAGCGGGTATAACAATGAGCAGTTCTTC. The chain links TRBV7-2 to TRBJ2-1; 8 bases agree with TRBD2. Trimming cost V 5 bases and J 5 bases; bases outside gene matches: 14. The CDR3 is made up of 17 amino acids. CDR1 and CDR2 from the germline V gene are SGHTA and FQGNSA. The full variable domain, its missing parts supplied by reference TRBV7-2 and TRBJ2-1, is GAGVSQSPSNKVTEKGKDVELRCDPISGHTALYWYRQSLGQGLEFLIYFQGNSAPDKSGLPSDRFSAERTGGSVSTLTIQRTQQEDSAVYLCASSPGSPSGYNNEQFFGPGTRLTVL.

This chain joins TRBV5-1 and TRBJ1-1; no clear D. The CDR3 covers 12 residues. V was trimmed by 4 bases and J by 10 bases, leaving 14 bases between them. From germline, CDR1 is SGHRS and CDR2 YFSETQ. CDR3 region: CASSGGGLGAFF. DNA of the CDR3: TGCGCCAGCAGCGGTGGAGGTTTAGGAGCTTTCTTT.

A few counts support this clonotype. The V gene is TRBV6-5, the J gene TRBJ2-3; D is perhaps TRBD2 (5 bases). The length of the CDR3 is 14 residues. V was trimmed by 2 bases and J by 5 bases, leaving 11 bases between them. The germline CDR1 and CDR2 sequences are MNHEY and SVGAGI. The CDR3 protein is CASSYEDAGDTQYF. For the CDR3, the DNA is TGTGCCAGCAGTTACGAGGATGCGGGAGATACGCAGTATTTT.

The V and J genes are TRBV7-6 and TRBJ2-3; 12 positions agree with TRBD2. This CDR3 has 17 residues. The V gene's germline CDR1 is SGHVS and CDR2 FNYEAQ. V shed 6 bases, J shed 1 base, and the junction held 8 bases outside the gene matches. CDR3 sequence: CASRLAGGPPGTDTQYF. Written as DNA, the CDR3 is TGTGCCAGCAGGCTAGCGGGAGGGCCCCCCGGCACAGATACGCAGTATTTT. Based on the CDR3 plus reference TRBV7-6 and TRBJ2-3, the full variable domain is GAGVSQSPRYKVTKRGQDVALRCDPISGHVSLYWYRQALGQGPEFLTYFNYEAQQDKSGLPNDRFSAERPEGSISTLTIQRTEQRDSAMYRCASRLAGGPPGTDTQYFGPGTRLTVL.

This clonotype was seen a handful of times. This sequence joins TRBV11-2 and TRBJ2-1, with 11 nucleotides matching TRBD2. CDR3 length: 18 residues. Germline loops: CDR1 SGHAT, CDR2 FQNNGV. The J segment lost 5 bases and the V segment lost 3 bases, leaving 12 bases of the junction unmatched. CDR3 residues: CASSLETSGIIMNNEQFF. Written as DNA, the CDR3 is TGTGCCAGCAGCTTGGAGACTAGCGGGATTATTATGAACAATGAGCAGTTCTTC.

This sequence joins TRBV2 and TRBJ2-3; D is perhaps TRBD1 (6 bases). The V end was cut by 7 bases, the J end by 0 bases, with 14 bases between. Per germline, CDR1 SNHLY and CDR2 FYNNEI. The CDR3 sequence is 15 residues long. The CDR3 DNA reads TGTGCCAGCACCGATGATGGGGGCAGCACAGATACGCAGTATTTT. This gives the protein CASTDDGGSTDTQYF.

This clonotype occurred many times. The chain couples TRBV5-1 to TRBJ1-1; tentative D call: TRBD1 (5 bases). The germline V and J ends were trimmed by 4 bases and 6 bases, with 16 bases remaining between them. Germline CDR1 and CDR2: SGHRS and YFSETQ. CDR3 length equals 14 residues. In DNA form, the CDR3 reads TGCGCCAGCAGCGTCGGGACGACTCTTCCTGAAGCTTTCTTT. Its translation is CASSVGTTLPEAFF.

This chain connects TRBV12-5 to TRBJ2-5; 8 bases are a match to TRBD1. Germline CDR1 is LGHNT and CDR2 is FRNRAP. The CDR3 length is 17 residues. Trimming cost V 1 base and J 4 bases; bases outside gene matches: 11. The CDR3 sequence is CASGLGAYRQGLETQYF. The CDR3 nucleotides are TGTGCTAGTGGTTTGGGGGCTTATAGACAGGGGTTAGAGACCCAGTACTTC.

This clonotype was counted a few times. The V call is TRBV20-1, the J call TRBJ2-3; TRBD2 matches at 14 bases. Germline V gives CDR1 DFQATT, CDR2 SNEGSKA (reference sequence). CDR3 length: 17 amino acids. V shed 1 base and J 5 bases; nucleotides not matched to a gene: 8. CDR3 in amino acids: CSARGPRGLAGEDTQYF. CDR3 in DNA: TGCAGTGCTAGAGGCCCTCGGGGACTAGCGGGGGAAGATACGCAGTATTTT.

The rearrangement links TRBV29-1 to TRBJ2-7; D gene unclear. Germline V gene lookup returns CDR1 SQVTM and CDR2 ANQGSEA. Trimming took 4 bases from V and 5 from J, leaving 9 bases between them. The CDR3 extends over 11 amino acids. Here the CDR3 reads CSVVTRNEQYF. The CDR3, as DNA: TGCAGCGTTGTCACGCGGAACGAGCAGTACTTC.